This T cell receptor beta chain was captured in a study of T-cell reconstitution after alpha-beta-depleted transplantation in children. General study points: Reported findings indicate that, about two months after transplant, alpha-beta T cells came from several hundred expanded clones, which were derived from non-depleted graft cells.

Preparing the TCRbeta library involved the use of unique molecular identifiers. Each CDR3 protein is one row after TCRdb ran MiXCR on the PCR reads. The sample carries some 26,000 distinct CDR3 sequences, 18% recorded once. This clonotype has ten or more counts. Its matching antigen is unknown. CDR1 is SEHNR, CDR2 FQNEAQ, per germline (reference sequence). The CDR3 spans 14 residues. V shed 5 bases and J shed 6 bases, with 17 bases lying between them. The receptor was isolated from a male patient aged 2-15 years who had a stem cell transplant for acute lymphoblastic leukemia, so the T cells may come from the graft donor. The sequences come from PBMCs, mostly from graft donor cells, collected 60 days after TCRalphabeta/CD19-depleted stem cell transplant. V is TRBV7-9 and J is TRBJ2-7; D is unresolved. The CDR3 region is CASSPNPVSVEQYF. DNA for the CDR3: TGTGCCAGCAGCCCCAACCCAGTCTCCGTCGAGCAGTACTTC.